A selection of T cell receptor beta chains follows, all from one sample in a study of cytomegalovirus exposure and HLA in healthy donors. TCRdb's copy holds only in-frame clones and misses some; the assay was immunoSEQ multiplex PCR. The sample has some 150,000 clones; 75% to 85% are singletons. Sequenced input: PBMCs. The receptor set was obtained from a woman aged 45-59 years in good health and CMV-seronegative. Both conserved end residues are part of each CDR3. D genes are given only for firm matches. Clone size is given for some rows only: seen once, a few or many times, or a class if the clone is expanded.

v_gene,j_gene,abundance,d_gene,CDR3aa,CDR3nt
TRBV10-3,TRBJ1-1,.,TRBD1,CAISEGQGNTEAFF,TGTGCCATCAGTGAGGGACAGGGAAACACTGAAGCTTTCTTT
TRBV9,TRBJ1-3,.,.,CASSVTGISGNTIYF,TGTGCCAGCAGCGTAACAGGGATCTCTGGAAACACCATATATTTT
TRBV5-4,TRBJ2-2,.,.,CASSLEGLATGELFF,TGTGCCAGCAGCTTGGAGGGGCTTGCCACCGGGGAGCTGTTTTTT
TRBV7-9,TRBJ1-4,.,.,CASSLRGIEGEKLFF,TGTGCCAGCAGCCTCCGGGGAATCGAAGGGGAAAAACTGTTTTTT
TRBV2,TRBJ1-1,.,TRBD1,CASSMGQGGTEAFF,TGTGCCAGCAGTATGGGACAGGGGGGAACTGAAGCTTTCTTT
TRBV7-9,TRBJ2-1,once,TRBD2,CSSSRQGLAGGGNEQFF,TGTTCCAGCAGCCGCCAGGGACTAGCGGGAGGGGGCAATGAGCAGTTCTTC
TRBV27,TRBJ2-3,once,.,CASSARRASTDTQYF,TGTGCCAGCAGTGCAAGGAGGGCCAGCACAGATACGCAGTATTTT
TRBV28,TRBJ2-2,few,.,CASSLVSRPGELFF,TGTGCCAGCAGCCTGGTGTCGAGGCCCGGGGAGCTGTTTTTT
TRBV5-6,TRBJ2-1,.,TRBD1,CASGYRGQRNEQFF,TGTGCCAGCGGCTACAGGGGGCAAAGGAATGAGCAGTTCTTC
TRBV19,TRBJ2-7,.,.,CASSRGLGIYEQYF,TGTGCCAGTAGTCGGGGGTTGGGGATTTACGAGCAGTACTTC
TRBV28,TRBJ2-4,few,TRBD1,CASSTRQGLGKNIQYF,TGTGCCAGCAGTACTCGACAGGGGTTAGGCAAAAACATTCAGTACTTC
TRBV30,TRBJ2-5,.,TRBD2,CAWSPGPDGGGQIQETQYF,TGTGCCTGGAGTCCCGGCCCCGACGGCGGGGGGCAGATTCAAGAGACCCAGTACTTC
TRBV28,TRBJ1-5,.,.,CASSPGRVSQPQHF,TGTGCCAGCAGTCCCGGGCGGGTAAGTCAGCCCCAGCATTTT
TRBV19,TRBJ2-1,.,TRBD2,CASRPSGSYNEQFF,TGTGCCAGTAGGCCTAGCGGAAGCTACAATGAGCAGTTCTTC
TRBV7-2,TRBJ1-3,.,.,CASSLLSGNTIYF,TGTGCCAGCAGCTTACTCTCTGGAAACACCATATATTTT
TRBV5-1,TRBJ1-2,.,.,CASSSDSFYGYTF,TGCGCCAGCAGTTCCGACAGTTTCTATGGCTACACCTTC
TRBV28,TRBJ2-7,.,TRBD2,CASSFVSRVAGGTSGYEQYF,TGTGCCAGCAGTTTCGTCAGTCGGGTAGCGGGAGGGACTTCGGGGTACGAGCAGTACTTC
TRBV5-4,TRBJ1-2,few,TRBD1,CASSTGQLYGYTF,TGTGCCAGCAGCACGGGACAGCTCTATGGCTACACCTTC
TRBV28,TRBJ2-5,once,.,CASSRERITQETQYF,TGTGCCAGCAGTCGGGAGAGGATTACACAAGAGACCCAGTACTTC
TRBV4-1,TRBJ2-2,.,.,CASSPFGSSITGELFF,TGCGCCAGCAGCCCTTTCGGTAGCTCAATCACCGGGGAGCTGTTTTTT
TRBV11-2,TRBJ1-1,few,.,CASSVQNQAFF,TGTGCCAGCAGCGTCCAGAACCAAGCTTTCTTT
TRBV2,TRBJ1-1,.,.,CASSGQLNTEAFF,TGTGCCAGCAGTGGACAGTTGAACACTGAAGCTTTCTTT
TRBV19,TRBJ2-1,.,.,CASSMRDRPYNEQFF,TGTGCCAGTAGTATGCGGGACCGACCCTACAATGAGCAGTTCTTC
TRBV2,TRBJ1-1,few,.,CASSPQRNTEAFF,TGTGCCAGCAGTCCACAGAGGAACACTGAAGCTTTCTTT
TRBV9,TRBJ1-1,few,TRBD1,CASSVVQGVMAEAFF,TGTGCCAGCAGCGTAGTCCAGGGGGTGATGGCTGAAGCTTTCTTT
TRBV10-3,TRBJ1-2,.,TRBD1,CAITVDRGRFYGYTF,TGTGCCATCACTGTAGACAGGGGGCGCTTCTATGGCTACACCTTC
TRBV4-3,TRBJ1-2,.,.,CASSQDWSPGLDGYTF,TGCGCCAGCAGCCAAGATTGGAGTCCGGGATTGGATGGCTACACCTTC
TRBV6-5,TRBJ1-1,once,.,CASSYRQVNTEAFF,TGTGCCAGCAGTTACAGGCAGGTGAACACTGAAGCTTTCTTT
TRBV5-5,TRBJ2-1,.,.,CASSLRGGSGNEQFF,TGTGCCAGCAGCTTGAGGGGGGGGTCGGGCAATGAGCAGTTCTTC
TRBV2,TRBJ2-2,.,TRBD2,CASSLAGAPGGELFF,TGTGCCAGCAGTCTAGCGGGGGCCCCGGGCGGGGAGCTGTTTTTT
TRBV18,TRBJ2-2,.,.,CASSPGAGELFF,TGTGCCAGCTCACCGGGAGCCGGGGAGCTGTTTTTT
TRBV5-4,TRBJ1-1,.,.,CASRTANTEAFF,TGTGCCTCAAGGACAGCGAACACTGAAGCTTTCTTT
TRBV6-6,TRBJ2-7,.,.,CASRRDIEQYF,TGTGCCAGCAGGAGGGACATTGAGCAGTACTTC
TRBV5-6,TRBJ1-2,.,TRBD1,CASSFDRAGGYTF,TGTGCCAGCAGCTTTGACAGGGCAGGTGGCTACACCTTC
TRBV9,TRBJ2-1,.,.,CASSVESLNTYNEQFF,TGTGCCAGCAGCGTAGAATCACTAAACACCTACAATGAGCAGTTCTTC
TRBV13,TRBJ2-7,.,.,CASSVLGGEQYF,TGTGCCAGCAGCGTCCTCGGGGGAGAGCAGTACTTC
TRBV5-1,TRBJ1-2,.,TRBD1,CASSLGTGPYGYTF,TGCGCCAGCAGCTTGGGGACAGGGCCTTATGGCTACACCTTC
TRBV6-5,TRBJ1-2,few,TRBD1,CASIRPGQGGGYTF,TGTGCCAGCATCCGTCCGGGACAGGGGGGAGGCTACACCTTC
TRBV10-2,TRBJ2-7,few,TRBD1,CASRGQPTSYEQYF,TGCGCCAGCAGGGGACAGCCGACTTCCTACGAGCAGTACTTC
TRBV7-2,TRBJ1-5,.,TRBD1,CASSLGRTGDQPQHF,TGTGCCAGCAGCTTAGGGAGGACAGGGGATCAGCCCCAGCATTTT
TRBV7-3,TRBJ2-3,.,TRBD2,CASSLKAGGLDTQYF,TGTGCCAGCAGCTTGAAGGCGGGGGGCCTAGATACGCAGTATTTT
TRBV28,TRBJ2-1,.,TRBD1,CASSPGTGLHNEQFF,TGTGCCAGCAGTCCAGGGACAGGGCTACACAATGAGCAGTTCTTC
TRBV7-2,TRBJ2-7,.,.,CASSRSSYEQYF,TGTGCCAGCAGCCGGAGCTCCTACGAGCAGTACTTC
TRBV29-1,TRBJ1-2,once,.,CSVEAREEGYTF,TGCAGCGTTGAAGCACGAGAGGAAGGCTACACCTTC
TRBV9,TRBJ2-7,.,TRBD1,CASSGTGTGPFSSYEQYF,TGTGCCAGCAGCGGAACCGGGACAGGCCCTTTTTCCAGCTACGAGCAGTACTTC
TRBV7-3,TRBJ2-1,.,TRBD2,CASSSTSGEVFF,TGTGCCAGCAGCTCGACTAGCGGGGAGGTGTTCTTC
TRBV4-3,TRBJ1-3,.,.,CASSQDLEGFLYF,TGCGCCAGCAGCCAAGATTTGGAGGGTTTCCTATATTTT
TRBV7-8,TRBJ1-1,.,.,CASSLSAPGTEAFF,TGTGCCAGCAGCTTATCGGCCCCGGGGACTGAAGCTTTCTTT
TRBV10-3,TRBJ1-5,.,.,CAISDSWSENQPQHF,TGTGCCATCAGTGATTCCTGGTCGGAGAATCAGCCCCAGCATTTT
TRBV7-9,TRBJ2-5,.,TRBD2,CASSLGLAGSRARETQYF,TGTGCCAGCAGCTTAGGCCTAGCGGGGAGCAGAGCGAGAGAGACCCAGTACTTC
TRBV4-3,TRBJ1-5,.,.,CASSQEWRGNQPQHF,TGCGCCAGCAGCCAAGAATGGAGGGGCAATCAGCCCCAGCATTTT
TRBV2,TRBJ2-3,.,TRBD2,CASTKGGRRTDTQYF,TGTGCCAGCACCAAGGGCGGGAGGAGGACAGATACGCAGTATTTT
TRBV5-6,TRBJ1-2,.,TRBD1,CASSYRDRARDGYTF,TGTGCCAGCAGCTATCGGGACAGGGCCAGAGATGGCTACACCTTC
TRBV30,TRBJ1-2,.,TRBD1,CAWSVRRGGNYGYTF,TGTGCCTGGAGTGTACGCCGAGGGGGCAACTATGGCTACACCTTC